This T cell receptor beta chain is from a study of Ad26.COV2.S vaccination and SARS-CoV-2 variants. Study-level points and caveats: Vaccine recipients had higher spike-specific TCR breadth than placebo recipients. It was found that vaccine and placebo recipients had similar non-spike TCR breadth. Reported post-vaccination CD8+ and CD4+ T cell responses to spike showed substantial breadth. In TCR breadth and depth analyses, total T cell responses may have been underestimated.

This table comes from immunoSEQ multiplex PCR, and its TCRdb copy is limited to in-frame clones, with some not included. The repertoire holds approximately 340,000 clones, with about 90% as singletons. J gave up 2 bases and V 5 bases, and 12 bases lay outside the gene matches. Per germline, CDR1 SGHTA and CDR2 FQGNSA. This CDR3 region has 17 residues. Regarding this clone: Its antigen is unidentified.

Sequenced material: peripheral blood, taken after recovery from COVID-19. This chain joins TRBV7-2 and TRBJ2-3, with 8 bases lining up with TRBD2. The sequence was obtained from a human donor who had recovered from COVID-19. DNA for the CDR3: TGTGCCAGCAGCCTAGTCCCCGCGGGGGGCCCCACAGATACGCAGTATTTT. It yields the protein CASSLVPAGGPTDTQYF.